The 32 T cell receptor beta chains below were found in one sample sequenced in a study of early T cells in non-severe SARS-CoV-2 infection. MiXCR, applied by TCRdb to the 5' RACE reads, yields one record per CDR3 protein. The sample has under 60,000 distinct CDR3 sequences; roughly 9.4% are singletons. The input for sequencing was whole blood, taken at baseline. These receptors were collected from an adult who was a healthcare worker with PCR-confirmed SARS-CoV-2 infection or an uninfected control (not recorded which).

The CDR3: CASSEALVPGELFF. CDR3 nucleotides: TGTGCCAGCAGTGAGGCGCTGGTTCCCGGGGAGCTGTTTTTT. The chain links TRBV2 to TRBJ2-2; no firm D call. The length of the CDR3 is 14 residues. V was cut by 3 bases and J by 6 bases, with 11 bases left in between. CDR1 is SNHLY, CDR2 FYNNEI, per germline. Variable domain in full (rest from reference TRBV2 and TRBJ2-2): EPEVTQTPSHQVTQMGQEVILRCVPISNHLYFYWYRQILGQKVEFLVSFYNNEISEKSEIFDDQFSVERPDGSNFTLKIRSTKLEDSAMYFCASSEALVPGELFFGEGSRLTVL.

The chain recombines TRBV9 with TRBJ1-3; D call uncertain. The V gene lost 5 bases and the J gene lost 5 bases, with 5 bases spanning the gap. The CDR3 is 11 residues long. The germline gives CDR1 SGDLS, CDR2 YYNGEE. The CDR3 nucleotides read TGTGCCAGCAGTGACAGAAACACCATATATTTT. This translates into CASSDRNTIYF.

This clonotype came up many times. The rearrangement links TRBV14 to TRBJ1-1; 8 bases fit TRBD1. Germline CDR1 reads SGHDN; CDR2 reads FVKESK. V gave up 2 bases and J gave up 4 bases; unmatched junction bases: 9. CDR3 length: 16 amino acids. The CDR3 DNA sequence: TGTGCCAGCAGCCAAAAAAGACAGGGGTGGGCCACTGAAGCTTTCTTT. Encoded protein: CASSQKRQGWATEAFF.

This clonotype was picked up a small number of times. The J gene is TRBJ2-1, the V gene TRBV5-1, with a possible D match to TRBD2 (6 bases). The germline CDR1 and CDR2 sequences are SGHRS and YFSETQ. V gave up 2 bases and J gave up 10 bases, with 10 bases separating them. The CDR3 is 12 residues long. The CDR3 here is CASSFGGYEQFF. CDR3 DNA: TGCGCCAGCAGCTTCGGAGGGTACGAGCAGTTCTTC.

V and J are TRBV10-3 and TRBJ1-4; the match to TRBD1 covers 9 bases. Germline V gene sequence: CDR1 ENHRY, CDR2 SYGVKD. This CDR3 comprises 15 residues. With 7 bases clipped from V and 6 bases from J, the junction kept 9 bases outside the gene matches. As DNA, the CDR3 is TGTGCCATCAAGTCCGACAGGGGGGACGATGAAAAACTGTTTTTT. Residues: CAIKSDRGDDEKLFF.

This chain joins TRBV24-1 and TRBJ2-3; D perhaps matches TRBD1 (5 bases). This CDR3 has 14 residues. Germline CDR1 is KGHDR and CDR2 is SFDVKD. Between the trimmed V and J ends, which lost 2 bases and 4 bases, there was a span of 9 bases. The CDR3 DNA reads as TGTGCCACCAGTGATTCCCGGACATCAGATACGCAGTATTTT. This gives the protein CATSDSRTSDTQYF.

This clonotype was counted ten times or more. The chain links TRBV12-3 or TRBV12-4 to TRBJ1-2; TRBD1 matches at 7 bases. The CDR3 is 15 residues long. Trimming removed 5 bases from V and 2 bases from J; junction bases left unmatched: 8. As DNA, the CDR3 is TGTGCCAGCAGTCTACAGACAGGGAGGAACTATGGCTACACCTTC. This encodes CASSLQTGRNYGYTF.

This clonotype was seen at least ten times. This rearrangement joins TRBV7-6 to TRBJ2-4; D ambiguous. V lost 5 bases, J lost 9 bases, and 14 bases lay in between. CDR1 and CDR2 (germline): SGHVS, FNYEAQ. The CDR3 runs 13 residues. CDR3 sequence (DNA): TGTGCCAGCAGCACCCAGGACCGGACCATTCAGTACTTC. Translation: CASSTQDRTIQYF. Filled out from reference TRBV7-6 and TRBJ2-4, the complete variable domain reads GAGVSQSPRYKVTKRGQDVALRCDPISGHVSLYWYRQALGQGPEFLTYFNYEAQQDKSGLPNDRFSAERPEGSISTLTIQRTEQRDSAMYRCASSTQDRTIQYFGAGTRLSVL.

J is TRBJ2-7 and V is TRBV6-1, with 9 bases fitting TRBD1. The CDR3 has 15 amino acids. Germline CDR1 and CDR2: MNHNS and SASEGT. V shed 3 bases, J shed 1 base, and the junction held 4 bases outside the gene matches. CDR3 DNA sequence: TGTGCCAGCAGTGAGTACGGGACAGGGTCCTACGAGCAGTACTTC. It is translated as CASSEYGTGSYEQYF.

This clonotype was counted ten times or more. The CDR3 is CASSPTSGQGAGEQYF. CDR3 nucleotide sequence: TGCGCCAGCAGCCCGACCTCGGGACAGGGGGCGGGTGAGCAGTACTTC. The chain recombines TRBV4-1 with TRBJ2-7; 12 bases are shared with TRBD1. After removal of 4 bases from V and 7 bases from J, the junction contained 11 bases not matched to a gene. Germline V gene data show CDR1 as MGHRA and CDR2 as YSYEKL. The CDR3 is 16 residues long.

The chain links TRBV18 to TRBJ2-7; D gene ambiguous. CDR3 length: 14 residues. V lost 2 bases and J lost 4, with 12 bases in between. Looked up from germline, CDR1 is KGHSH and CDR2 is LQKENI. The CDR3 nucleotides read TGTGCCAGCTCACCAATGCAGGCCCTTTACGAGCAGTACTTC. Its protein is CASSPMQALYEQYF.

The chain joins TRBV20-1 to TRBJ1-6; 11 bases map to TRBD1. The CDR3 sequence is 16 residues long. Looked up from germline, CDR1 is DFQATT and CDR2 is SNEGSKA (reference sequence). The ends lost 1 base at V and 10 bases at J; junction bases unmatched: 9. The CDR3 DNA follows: TGCAGTGCTAGAGTCGGGACAGGGGGAAAGGGCTCACCCCTCCACTTT. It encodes CSARVGTGGKGSPLHF.

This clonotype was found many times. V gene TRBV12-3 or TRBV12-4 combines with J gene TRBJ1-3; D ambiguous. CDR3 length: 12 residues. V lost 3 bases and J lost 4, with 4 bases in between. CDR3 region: CASSFSGNTIYF. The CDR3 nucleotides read TGTGCCAGCAGTTTTTCCGGAAACACCATATATTTT.

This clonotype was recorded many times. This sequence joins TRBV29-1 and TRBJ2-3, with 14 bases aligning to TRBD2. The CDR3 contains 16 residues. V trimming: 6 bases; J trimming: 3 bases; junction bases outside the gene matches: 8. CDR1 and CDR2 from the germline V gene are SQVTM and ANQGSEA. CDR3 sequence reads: CSVFGTSGRGTDTQYF. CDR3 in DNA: TGCAGCGTCTTCGGGACTAGCGGGAGAGGTACAGATACGCAGTATTTT.

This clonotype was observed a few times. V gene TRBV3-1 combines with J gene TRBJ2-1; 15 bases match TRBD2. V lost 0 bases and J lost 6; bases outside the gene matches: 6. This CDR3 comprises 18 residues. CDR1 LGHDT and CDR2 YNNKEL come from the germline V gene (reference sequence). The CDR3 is CASSQEHRGLAGGNEQFF. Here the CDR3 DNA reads TGTGCCAGCAGCCAAGAGCATAGGGGACTAGCGGGGGGCAATGAGCAGTTCTTC.

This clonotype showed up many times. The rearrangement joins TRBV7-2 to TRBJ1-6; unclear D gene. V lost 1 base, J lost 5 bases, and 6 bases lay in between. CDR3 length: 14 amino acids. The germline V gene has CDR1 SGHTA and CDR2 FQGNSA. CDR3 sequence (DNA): TGTGCCAGCAGCTTAGGTAGCAATAATTCACCCCTCCACTTT. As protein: CASSLGSNNSPLHF.

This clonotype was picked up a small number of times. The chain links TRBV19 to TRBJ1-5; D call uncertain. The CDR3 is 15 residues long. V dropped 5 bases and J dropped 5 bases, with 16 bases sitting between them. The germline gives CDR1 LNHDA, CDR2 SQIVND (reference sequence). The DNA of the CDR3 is TGTGCCAGTAGTCATCAATCCGCGGCCTATCAGCCCCAGCATTTT. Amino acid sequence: CASSHQSAAYQPQHF.

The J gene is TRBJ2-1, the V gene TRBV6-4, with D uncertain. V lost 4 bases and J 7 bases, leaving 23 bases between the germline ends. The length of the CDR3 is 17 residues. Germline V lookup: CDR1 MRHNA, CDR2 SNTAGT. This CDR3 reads CASSVLPLGNVGNEQFF. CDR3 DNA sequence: TGTGCCAGCAGTGTACTCCCATTGGGGAACGTGGGGAATGAGCAGTTCTTC.

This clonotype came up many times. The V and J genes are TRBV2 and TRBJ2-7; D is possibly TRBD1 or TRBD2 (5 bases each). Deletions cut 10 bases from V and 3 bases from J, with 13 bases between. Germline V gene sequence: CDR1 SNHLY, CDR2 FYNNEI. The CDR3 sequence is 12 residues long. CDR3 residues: CATGGTHYEQYF. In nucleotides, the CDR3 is TGTGCCACGGGTGGGACCCACTACGAGCAGTACTTC. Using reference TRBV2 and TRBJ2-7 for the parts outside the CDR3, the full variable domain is EPEVTQTPSHQVTQMGQEVILRCVPISNHLYFYWYRQILGQKVEFLVSFYNNEISEKSEIFDDQFSVERPDGSNFTLKIRSTKLEDSAMYFCATGGTHYEQYFGPGTRLTVT.

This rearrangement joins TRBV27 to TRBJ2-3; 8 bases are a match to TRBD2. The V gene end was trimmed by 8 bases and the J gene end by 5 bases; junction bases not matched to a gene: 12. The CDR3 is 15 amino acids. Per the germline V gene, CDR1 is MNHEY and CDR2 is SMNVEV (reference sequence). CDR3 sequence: CASRFLGLAQDTQYF. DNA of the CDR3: TGTGCCAGCCGCTTCTTAGGACTAGCTCAAGATACGCAGTATTTT.

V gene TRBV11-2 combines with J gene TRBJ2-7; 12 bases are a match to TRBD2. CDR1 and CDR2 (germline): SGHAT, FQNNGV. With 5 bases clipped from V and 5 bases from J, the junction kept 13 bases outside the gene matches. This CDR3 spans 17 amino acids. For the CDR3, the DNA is TGTGCCAGCAGCCAACCCATGACTAGCGGGAGTTCCCACGAGCAGTACTTC. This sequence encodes CASSQPMTSGSSHEQYF.

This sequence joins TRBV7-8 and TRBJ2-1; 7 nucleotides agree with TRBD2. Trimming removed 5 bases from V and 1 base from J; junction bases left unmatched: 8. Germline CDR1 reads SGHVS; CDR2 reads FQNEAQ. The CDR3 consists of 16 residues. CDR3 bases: TGTGCCAGCAGCCCCCAGAGCGGGGTTTCCTACAATGAGCAGTTCTTC. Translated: CASSPQSGVSYNEQFF.

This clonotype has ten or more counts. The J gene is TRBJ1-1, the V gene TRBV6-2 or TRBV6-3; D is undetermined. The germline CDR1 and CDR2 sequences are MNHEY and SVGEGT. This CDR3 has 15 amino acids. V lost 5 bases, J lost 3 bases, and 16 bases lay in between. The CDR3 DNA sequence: TGTGCCAGCAGTAGACCGTCCGTCGGCGACACTGAAGCTTTCTTT. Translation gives CASSRPSVGDTEAFF.

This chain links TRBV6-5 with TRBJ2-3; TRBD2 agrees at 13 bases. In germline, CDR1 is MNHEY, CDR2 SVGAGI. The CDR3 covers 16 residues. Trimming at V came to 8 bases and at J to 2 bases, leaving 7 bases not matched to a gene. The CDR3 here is CASGGTSGTDTDTQYF. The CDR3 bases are TGTGCCAGCGGGGGGACTAGCGGGACAGACACAGATACGCAGTATTTT.

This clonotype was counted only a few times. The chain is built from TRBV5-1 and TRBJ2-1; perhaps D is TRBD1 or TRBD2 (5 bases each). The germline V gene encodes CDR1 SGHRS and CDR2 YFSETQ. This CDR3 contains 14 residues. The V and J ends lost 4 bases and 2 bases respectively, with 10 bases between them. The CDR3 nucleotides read TGCGCCAGCAGCCCCGGGACGGCCTACAATGAGCAGTTCTTC. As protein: CASSPGTAYNEQFF.

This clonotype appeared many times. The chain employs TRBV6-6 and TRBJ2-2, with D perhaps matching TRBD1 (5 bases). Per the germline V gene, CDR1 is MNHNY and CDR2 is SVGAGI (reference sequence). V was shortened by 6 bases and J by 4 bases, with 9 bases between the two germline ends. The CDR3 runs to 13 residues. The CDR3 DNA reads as TGTGCCAGCAGGACAGAGAGCACCGGGGAGCTGTTTTTT. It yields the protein CASRTESTGELFF.

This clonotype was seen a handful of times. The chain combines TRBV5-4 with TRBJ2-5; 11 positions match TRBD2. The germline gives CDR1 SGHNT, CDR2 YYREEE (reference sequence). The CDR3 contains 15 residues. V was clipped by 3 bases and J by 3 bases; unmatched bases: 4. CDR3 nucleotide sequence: TGTGCCAGCAGCTCGGGACTAGCGGCTGAAGAGACCCAGTACTTC. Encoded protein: CASSSGLAAEETQYF.

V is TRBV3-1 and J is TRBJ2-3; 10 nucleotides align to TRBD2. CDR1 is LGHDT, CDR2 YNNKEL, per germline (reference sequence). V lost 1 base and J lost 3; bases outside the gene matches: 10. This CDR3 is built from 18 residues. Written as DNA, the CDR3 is TGTGCCAGCAGCCAAGTAAGCGGGGGGGCCCGGTCGACAGATACGCAGTATTTT. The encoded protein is CASSQVSGGARSTDTQYF.

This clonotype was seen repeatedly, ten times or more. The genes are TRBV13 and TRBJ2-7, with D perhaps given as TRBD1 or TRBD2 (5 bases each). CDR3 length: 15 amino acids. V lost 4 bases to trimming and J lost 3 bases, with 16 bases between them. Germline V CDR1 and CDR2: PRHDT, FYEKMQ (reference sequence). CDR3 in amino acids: CASSSRDGINYEQYF. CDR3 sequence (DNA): TGTGCCAGCAGCTCCCGGGACGGGATCAACTACGAGCAGTACTTC.

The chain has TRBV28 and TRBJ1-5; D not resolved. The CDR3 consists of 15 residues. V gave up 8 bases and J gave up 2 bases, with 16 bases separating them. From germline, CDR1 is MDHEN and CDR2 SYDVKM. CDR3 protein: CASCTGLRGNQPQHF. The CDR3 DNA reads TGTGCCAGCTGTACCGGCCTGCGTGGCAATCAGCCCCAGCATTTT.

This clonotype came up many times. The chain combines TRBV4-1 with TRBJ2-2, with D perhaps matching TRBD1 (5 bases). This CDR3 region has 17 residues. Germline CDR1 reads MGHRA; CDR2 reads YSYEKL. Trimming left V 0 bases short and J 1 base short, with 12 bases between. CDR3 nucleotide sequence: TGCGCCAGCAGCCAAGAGAGGCGCAGGGAGAACACCGGGGAGCTGTTTTTT. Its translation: CASSQERRRENTGELFF.

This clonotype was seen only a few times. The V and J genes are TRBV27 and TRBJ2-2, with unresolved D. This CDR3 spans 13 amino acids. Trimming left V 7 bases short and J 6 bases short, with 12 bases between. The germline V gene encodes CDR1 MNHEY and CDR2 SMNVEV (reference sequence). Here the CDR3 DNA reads TGTGCCAGCACGGACCTTCCTCCCGGGGAGCTGTTTTTT. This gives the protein CASTDLPPGELFF.